This T cell receptor beta chain was obtained from a study of blood T cell repertoires in COVID-19 (dated by TCRdb to 2018 to 2020). Study-wide context: Samples covering the acute and convalescent phases of COVID-19 were provided by collaborators in the United States, Italy and Spain. Samples came from the ongoing ImmuneRACE study (first 160 participants) plus 1,254 subjects from 6 global collaborators. The prospective study material was composed of cDNA or gDNA derived from T cells, B-cell-depleted T cells, or PBMCs. HLA class I and class II types, where available, came from metadata supplied by the sample provider rather than from assay-based typing. A de-identified subject ID, COVID-19 status, age in years and sex were almost always included in the sample metadata. Subjects who had been exposed to COVID-19, were actively infected with it, or had recovered from it provided the deeply sampled blood TCRbeta repertoires that made up the dataset. The repertoires were released in a freely available public database meant as a resource for research on the immune response to SARS-CoV-2. Findings and caveats that apply to the study as a whole: The quantity of clinical and demographic metadata differed by source and by participant and was supplied without curation.

Remarks on this clone: Which antigen it targets is not known. Within one base of it there is no much larger clone, and no base qualities were kept.

Collaborating institutions collected whole blood in K2EDTA tubes following their own protocols. For TCRbeta analysis, collaborator samples were shipped as frozen whole blood, as isolated PBMCs, or as DNA extracted from either sample type. The CDR3 measures 18 amino acids from cysteine to phenylalanine. Only CDR3 DNA is held: 54 bases, read in frame from base 1. The trim is 2 bases for V and 0 bases for J, with a gap of 17 bases between the germline ends. For CDR1 and CDR2, the germline V gene (reference sequence) lists MNHEY and SMNVEV. TCRbeta CDR3 regions were amplified from genomic DNA by means of the immunoSEQ Assay, a bias-controlled multiplex PCR. Under the source paper's analysis protocol: The number of nucleated cells in each sample was estimated from the amplification of reference gene primers within the assay. To quantify the absolute abundance of each unique TCRbeta CDR3 rearrangement, sequence reads were collapsed and filtered. For each sample, productive Simpson clonality was calculated by taking the square root of Simpson's diversity index across productive rearrangements. Here the immuneACCESS table is served through TCRdb, limited to in-frame sequences with V and J called. Missing clones are a known gap in these copies; in checked studies unresolved V genes cover under half, and the rest lacks a known reason. The V and J calls and clone size were taken over from that table, and D and trimming were inferred from the DNA. This sample has about 140,000 clones in its table, and around 83% of those were observed once. The ten largest make up roughly 8.7% of the sample.

The receptor chain draws on TRBV27 and TRBJ1-5; TRBD1 is perhaps the D gene, given 5 matching bases. This receptor was identified in a woman aged 60-75 years with acute or convalescent COVID-19. The sequenced material came from peripheral blood. The CDR3 protein sequence reads: CASSLRGIVGYSNQPQHF. Read as DNA, the sequence is TGTGCCAGCAGTTTACGGGGGATCGTCGGTTATAGCAATCAGCCCCAGCATTTT.